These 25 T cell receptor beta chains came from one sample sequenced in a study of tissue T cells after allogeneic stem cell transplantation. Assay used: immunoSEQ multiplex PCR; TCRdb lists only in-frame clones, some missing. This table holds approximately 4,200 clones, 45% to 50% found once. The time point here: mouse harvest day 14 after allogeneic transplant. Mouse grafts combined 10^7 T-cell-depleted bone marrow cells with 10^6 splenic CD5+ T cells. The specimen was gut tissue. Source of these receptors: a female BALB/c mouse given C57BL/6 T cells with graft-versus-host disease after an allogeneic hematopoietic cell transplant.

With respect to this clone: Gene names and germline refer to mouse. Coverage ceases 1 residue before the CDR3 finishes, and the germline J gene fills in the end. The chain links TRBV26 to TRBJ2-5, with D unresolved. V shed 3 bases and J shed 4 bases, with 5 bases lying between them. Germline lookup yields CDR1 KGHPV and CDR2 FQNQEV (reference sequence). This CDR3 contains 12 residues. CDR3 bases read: TGTGCCAGCAGTCTAACAGAAGACACCCAGTAC. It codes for CASSLTEDTQY. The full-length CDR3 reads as CASSLTEDTQYF.

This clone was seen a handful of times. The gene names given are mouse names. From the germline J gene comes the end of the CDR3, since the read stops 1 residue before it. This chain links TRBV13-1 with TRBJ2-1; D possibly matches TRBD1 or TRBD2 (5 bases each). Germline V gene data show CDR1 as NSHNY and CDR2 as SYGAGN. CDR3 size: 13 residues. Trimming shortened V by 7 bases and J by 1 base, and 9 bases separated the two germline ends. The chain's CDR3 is CASYRDNYAEQFF. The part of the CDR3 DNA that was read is TGTGCCAGCTACCGGGACAACTATGCTGAGCAGTTC.

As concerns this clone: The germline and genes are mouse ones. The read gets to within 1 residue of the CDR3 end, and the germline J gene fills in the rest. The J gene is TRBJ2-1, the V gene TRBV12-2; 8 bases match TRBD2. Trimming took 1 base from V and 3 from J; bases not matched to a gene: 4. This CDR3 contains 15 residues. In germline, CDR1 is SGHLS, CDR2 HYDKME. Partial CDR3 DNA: TGTGCCAGCTCTCTGGGGGGGACTGGCTATGCTGAGCAGTTC. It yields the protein CASSLGGTGYAEQF. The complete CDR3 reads CASSLGGTGYAEQFF.

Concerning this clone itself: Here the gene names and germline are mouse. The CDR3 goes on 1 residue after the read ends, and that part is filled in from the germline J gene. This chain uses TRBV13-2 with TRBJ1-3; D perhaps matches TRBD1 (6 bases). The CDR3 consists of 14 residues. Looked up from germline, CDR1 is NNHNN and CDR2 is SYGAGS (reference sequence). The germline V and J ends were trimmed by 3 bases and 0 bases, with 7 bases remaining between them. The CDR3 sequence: CASGADSSGNTLYF. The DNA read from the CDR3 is TGTGCCAGCGGTGCGGACAGTTCTGGAAATACGCTCTAT.

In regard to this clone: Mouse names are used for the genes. The CDR3 loop reads CASSLSGTGGATEVFF. The CDR3 DNA, read in part, is TGTGCCAGCAGCTTATCCGGGACAGGGGGCGCCACAGAAGTCTTC. The chain is built from TRBV3 and TRBJ1-1, with TRBD1 identical over 12 bases. The read halts 1 residue ahead of the CDR3 end, with the missing end drawn from the germline J gene. CDR1 is SNHLY and CDR2 is FYNGKV in the germline V gene (reference sequence). CDR3 length: 16 amino acids. The trim removed 2 bases at V and 4 bases at J, leaving 5 bases unmatched.

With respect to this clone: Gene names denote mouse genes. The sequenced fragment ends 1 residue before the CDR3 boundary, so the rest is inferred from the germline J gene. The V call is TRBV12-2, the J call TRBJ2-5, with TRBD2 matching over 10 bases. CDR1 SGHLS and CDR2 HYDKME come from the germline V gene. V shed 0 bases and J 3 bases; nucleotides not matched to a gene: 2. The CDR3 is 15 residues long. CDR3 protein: CASSLAGGAQDTQYF. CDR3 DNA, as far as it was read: TGTGCCAGCTCTCTCGCTGGGGGGGCGCAAGACACCCAGTAC.

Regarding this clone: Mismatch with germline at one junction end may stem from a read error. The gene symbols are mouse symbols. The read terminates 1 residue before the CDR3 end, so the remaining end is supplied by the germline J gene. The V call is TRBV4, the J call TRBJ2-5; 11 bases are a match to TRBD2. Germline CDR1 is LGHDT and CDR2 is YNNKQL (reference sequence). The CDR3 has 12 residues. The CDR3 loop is CASSQDWGGQYF. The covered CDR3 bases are TGTGCCAGCAGCCAAGACTGGGGGGGCCAGTAC.

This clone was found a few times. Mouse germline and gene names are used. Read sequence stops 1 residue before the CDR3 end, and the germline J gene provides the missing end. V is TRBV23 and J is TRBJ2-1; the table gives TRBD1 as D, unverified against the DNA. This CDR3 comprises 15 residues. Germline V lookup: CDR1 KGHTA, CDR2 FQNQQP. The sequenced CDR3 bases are TGCTCCAGCAGTCAAAGGGACAAGAACTATGCTGAGCAGTTC. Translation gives CSSSQRDKNYAEQF. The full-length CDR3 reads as CSSSQRDKNYAEQFF. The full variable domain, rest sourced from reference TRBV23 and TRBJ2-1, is DAAVTQKPRYLIKMKGQEAEMKCIPEKGHTAVFWYQQKQSKELKFLIYFQNQQPLDQIDMVKERFSAVCPSSSLCSLGIRTCEAEDSALYLCSSSQRDKNYAEQFFGPGTRLTVL.

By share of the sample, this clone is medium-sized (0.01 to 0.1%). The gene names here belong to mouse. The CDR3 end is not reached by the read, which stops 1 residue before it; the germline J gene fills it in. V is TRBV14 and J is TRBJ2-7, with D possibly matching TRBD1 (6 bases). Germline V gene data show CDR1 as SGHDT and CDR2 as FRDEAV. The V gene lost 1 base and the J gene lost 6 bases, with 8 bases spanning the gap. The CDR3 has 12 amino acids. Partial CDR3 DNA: TGTGCCAGCAGTTTCGGCAGGGGTGAACAGTAC. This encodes CASSFGRGEQY. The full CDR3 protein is CASSFGRGEQYF. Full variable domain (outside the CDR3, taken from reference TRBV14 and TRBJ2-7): EAGVTQSPRYAVLQEGQAVSFWCDPISGHDTLYWYQQPRDQGPQLLVYFRDEAVIDNSQLPSDRFSAVRPKGTNSTLKIQSAKQGDTATYLCASSFGRGEQYFGPGTRLTVL.

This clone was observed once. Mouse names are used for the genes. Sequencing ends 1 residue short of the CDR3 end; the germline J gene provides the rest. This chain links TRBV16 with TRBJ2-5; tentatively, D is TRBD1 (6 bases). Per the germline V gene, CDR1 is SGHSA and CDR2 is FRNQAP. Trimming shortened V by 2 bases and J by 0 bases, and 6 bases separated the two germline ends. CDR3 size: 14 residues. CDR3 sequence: CASSLQGNQDTQYF. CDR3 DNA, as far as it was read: TGTGCAAGCAGCTTACAGGGGAACCAAGACACCCAGTAC.

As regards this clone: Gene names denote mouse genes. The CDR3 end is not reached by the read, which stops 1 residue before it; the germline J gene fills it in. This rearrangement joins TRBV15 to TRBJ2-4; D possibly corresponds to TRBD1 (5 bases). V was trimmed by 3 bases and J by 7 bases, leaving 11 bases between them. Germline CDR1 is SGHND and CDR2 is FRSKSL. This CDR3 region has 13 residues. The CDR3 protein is CASSFGRGYTLYF. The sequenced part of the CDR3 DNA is TGTGCCAGCAGTTTCGGGAGGGGATACACCTTGTAC.

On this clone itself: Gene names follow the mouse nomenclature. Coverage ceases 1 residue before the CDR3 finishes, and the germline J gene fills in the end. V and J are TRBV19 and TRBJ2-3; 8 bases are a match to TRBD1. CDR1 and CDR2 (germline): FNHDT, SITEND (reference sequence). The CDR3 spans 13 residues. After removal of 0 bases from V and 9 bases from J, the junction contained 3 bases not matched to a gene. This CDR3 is CASSIARGHTLYF. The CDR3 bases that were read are TGTGCCAGCAGTATAGCCAGGGGGCACACGCTGTAT.

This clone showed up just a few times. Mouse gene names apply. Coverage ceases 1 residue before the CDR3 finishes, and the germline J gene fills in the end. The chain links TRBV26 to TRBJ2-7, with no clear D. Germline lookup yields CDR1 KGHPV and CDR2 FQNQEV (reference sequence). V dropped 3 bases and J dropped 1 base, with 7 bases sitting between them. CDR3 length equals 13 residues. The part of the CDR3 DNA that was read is TGTGCCAGCAGTCTCAGCAGGTCCTATGAACAGTAC. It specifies CASSLSRSYEQY. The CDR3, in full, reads CASSLSRSYEQYF. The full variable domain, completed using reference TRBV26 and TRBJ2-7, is NSKVIQTPRYLVKGQGQKAKMRCIPEKGHPVVFWYQQNKNNEFKFLINFQNQEVLQQIDMTEKRFSAECPSNSPCSLEIQSSEAGDSALYLCASSLSRSYEQYFGPGTRLTVL.

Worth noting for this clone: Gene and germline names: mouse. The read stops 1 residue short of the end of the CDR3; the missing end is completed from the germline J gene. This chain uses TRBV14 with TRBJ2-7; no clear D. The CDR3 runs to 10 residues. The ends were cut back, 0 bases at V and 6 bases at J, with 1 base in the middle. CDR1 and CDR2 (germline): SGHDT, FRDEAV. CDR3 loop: CASSFSEQYF. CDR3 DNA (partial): TGTGCCAGCAGTTTCTCTGAACAGTAC.

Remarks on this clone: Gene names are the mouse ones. The sequenced CDR3 bases are TGTGCCAGCAGTCCGGATTCTGGAAATACGCTCTAT. This codes for CASSPDSGNTLY. The full CDR3 protein reads CASSPDSGNTLYF. The J gene is TRBJ1-3, the V gene TRBV26; unclear D gene. Coverage ceases 1 residue before the CDR3 finishes, and the germline J gene fills in the end. The CDR3 covers 13 residues. Looked up from germline, CDR1 is KGHPV and CDR2 is FQNQEV (reference sequence). Trimming took 4 bases from V and 0 from J, leaving 4 bases between them.

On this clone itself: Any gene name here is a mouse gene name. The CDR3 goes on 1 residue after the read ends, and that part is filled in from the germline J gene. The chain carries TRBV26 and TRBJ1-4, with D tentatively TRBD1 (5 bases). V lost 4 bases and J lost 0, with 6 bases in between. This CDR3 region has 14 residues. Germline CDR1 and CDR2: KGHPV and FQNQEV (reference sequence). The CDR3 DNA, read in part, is TGTGCCAGCAGTCGACAGATTTCCAACGAAAGATTATTT. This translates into CASSRQISNERLF. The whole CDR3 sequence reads CASSRQISNERLFF.

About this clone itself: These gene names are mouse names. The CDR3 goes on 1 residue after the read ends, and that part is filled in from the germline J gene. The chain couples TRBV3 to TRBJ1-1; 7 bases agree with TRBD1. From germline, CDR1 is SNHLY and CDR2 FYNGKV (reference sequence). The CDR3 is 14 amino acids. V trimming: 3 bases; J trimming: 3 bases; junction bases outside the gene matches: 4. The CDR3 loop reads CASSFGGGDTEVFF. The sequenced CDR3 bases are TGTGCCAGCAGCTTCGGAGGGGGCGACACAGAAGTCTTC. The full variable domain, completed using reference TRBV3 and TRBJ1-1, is GPKVLQIPSHQIIDMGQMVTLNCDPVSNHLYFYWYKQILGQQMEFLVNFYNGKVMEKSKLFKDQFSVERPDGSYFTLKIQPTALEDSAVYFCASSFGGGDTEVFFGKGTRLTVV.

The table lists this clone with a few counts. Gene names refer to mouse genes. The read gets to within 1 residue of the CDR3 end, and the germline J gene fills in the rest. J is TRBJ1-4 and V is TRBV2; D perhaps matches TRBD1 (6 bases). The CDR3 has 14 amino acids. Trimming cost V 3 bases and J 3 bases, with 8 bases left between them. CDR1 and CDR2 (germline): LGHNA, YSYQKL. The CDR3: CASSHGGPNERLFF. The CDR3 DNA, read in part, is TGTGCCAGCAGCCATGGGGGCCCCAACGAAAGATTATTT.

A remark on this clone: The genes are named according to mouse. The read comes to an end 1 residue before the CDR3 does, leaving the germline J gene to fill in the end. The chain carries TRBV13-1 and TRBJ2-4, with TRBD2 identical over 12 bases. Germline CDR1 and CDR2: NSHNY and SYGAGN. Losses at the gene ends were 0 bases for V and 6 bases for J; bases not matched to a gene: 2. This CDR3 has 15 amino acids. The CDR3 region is CASSDEGTGGNTLYF. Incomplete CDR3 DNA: TGTGCCAGCAGTGATGAAGGGACTGGGGGGAACACCTTGTAC.

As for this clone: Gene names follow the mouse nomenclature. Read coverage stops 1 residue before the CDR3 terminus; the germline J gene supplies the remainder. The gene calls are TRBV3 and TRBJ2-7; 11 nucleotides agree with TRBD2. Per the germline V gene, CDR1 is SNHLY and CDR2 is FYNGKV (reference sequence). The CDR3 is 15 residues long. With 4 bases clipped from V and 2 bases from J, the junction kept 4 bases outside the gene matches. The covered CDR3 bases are TGTGCCAGCAGCTCCGACTGGGGGGGGACCTATGAACAGTAC. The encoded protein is CASSSDWGGTYEQY. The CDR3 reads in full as CASSSDWGGTYEQYF.

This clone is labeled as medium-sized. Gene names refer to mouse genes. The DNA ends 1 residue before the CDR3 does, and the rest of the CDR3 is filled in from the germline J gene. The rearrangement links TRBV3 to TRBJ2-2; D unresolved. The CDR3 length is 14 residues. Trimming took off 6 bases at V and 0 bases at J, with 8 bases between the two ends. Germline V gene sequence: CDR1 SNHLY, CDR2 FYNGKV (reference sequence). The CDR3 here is CASRPGSNTGQLYF. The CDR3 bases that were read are TGTGCCAGCAGACCGGGGTCAAACACCGGGCAGCTCTAC.

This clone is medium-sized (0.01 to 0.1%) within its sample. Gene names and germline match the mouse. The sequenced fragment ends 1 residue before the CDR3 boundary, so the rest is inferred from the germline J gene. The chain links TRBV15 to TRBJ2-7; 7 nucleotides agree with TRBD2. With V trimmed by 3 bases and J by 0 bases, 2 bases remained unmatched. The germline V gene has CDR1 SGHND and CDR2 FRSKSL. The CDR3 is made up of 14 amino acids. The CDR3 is CASSLGGGSYEQYF. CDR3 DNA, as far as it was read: TGTGCCAGCAGTTTGGGGGGGGGCTCCTATGAACAGTAC.

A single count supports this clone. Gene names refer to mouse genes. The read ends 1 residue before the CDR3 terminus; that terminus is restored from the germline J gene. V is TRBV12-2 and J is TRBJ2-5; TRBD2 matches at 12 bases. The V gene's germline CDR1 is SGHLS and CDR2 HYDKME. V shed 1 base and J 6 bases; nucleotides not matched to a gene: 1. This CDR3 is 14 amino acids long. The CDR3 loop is CASSLDWGGDTQYF. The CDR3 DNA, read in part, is TGTGCCAGCTCTCTGGACTGGGGGGGGGACACCCAGTAC.

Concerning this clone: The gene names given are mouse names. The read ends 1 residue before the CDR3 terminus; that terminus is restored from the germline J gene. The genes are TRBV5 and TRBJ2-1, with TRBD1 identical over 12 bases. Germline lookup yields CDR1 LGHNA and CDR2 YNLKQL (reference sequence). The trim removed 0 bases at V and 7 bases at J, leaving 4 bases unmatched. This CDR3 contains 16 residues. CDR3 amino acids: CASSQEGTGGWAEQFF. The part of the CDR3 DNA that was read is TGTGCCAGCAGCCAAGAGGGGACAGGGGGCTGGGCTGAGCAGTTC.

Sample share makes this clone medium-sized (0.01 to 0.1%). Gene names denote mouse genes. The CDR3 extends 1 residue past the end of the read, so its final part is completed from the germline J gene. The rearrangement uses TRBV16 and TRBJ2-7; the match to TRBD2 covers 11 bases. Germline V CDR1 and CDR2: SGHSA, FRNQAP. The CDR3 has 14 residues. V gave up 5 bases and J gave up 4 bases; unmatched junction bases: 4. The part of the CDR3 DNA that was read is TGTGCAAGCAGCCCCGGGACTGGGGGTTATGAACAGTAC. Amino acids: CASSPGTGGYEQY. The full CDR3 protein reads CASSPGTGGYEQYF.